This is a list of T cell receptor beta chains from one sample in a study of shared clonotypes between healthy human individuals. Measured with immunoSEQ multiplex PCR; TCRdb has only the in-frame clones, and not every one. Of 450,000 to 600,000 clones listed, around 79% are singletons. The material sequenced was PBMCs. The source of these receptors is a woman in her thirties or forties in good health. Some clones in this sample may be carry-over from other donors' samples. Both conserved end residues are part of each CDR3. A D gene is named only where the DNA matches it firmly. Clone size is shown for a subset of rows, as once, few, many or a class of expanded clone.

CDR3: CASSRENIQYF
DNA: TGTGCCAGCAGTAGGGAGAACATTCAGTACTTC
J: TRBJ2-4
V: TRBV2
size: -
D: -

CDR3: CASSFTGTSGYNEQFF
DNA: TGTGCCAGCAGTTTTACCGGGACTAGCGGCTACAATGAGCAGTTCTTC
J: TRBJ2-1
V: TRBV11-1
size: -
D: TRBD2

CDR3: CASGPDRTNTEAFF
DNA: TGTGCCAGCGGCCCCGACAGAACGAACACTGAAGCTTTCTTT
J: TRBJ1-1
V: TRBV6-5
size: -
D: -

CDR3: CASSISALGLAGRHTQYF
DNA: TGTGCCAGTAGTATTTCGGCGCTCGGACTAGCGGGAAGGCATACGCAGTATTTT
J: TRBJ2-3
V: TRBV19
size: few
D: TRBD2

CDR3: CASYRDRGLTEAFF
DNA: TGTGCCAGCTACCGGGACAGGGGGCTGACTGAAGCTTTCTTT
J: TRBJ1-1
V: TRBV19
size: -
D: TRBD1

CDR3: CASSQPRGGRVRNTIYF
DNA: TGCGCCAGCAGCCAACCCCGAGGGGGGCGCGTTAGAAACACCATATATTTT
J: TRBJ1-3
V: TRBV4-3
size: -
D: -

CDR3: CASRPQGTSNQPQHF
DNA: TGTGCCAGCAGACCACAGGGGACTAGCAATCAGCCCCAGCATTTT
J: TRBJ1-5
V: TRBV7-2
size: -
D: TRBD1

CDR3: CASSIRQGYNEQFF
DNA: TGCGCCAGCAGCATCAGACAGGGGTACAATGAGCAGTTCTTC
J: TRBJ2-1
V: TRBV5-1
size: -
D: TRBD1

CDR3: CASSPTGYNEQFF
DNA: TGTGCCAGCAGTCCCACAGGCTACAATGAGCAGTTCTTC
J: TRBJ2-1
V: TRBV6-5
size: -
D: -

CDR3: CASSQEAPPNTGELFF
DNA: TGCGCCAGCAGCCAAGAAGCCCCTCCTAACACCGGGGAGCTGTTTTTT
J: TRBJ2-2
V: TRBV4-3
size: -
D: -

CDR3: CASHPGGGANVLTF
DNA: TGTGCCAGCCACCCGGGGGGTGGGGCCAACGTCCTGACTTTC
J: TRBJ2-6
V: TRBV7-8
size: once
D: TRBD2

CDR3: CAISESGVSNQPQHF
DNA: TGTGCCATCAGTGAGTCAGGGGTAAGCAATCAGCCCCAGCATTTT
J: TRBJ1-5
V: TRBV10-3
size: few
D: -

CDR3: CASSQGRMNTEAFF
DNA: TGCGCCAGCAGCCAAGGAAGGATGAACACTGAAGCTTTCTTT
J: TRBJ1-1
V: TRBV4-1
size: -
D: -

CDR3: CASREIRGTGELFF
DNA: TGTGCCAGCAGAGAGATCAGGGGAACCGGGGAGCTGTTTTTT
J: TRBJ2-2
V: TRBV6-1
size: -
D: -

CDR3: CASSVGNYGYTF
DNA: TGTGCCAGCAGCGTGGGGAACTATGGCTACACCTTC
J: TRBJ1-2
V: TRBV28
size: -
D: -

CDR3: CASSTQNSYNEQFF
DNA: TGTGCCAGCAGTACTCAGAACTCCTACAATGAGCAGTTCTTC
J: TRBJ2-1
V: TRBV6-1
size: -
D: -

CDR3: CASRITGQGNQPQHF
DNA: TGTGCCAGCAGGATTACAGGGCAGGGCAATCAGCCCCAGCATTTT
J: TRBJ1-5
V: TRBV28
size: -
D: -

CDR3: CASSYPGEVRSYEQYF
DNA: TGTGCCAGCAGTTACCCGGGTGAGGTCAGGTCCTACGAGCAGTACTTC
J: TRBJ2-7
V: TRBV6-5
size: -
D: -

CDR3: CASSGMNLRTDTQYF
DNA: TGTGCCAGCAGTGGGATGAACCTTAGGACAGATACGCAGTATTTT
J: TRBJ2-3
V: TRBV2
size: -
D: -

CDR3: CASSEGSLGNTGELFF
DNA: TGTGCCAGCAGTGAAGGGAGTCTGGGAAACACCGGGGAGCTGTTTTTT
J: TRBJ2-2
V: TRBV2
size: -
D: -

CDR3: CASSFLSQGGYNEQFF
DNA: TGTGCCAGCAGTTTTTTATCGCAGGGTGGGTACAATGAGCAGTTCTTC
J: TRBJ2-1
V: TRBV27
size: -
D: -

CDR3: CAWSDTGGPNEKLFF
DNA: TGTGCCTGGAGTGATACAGGGGGCCCTAATGAAAAACTGTTTTTT
J: TRBJ1-4
V: TRBV30
size: once
D: TRBD1

CDR3: CASSLGGGPGYTF
DNA: TGTGCCAGCAGCTTAGGAGGGGGACCGGGCTACACCTTC
J: TRBJ1-2
V: TRBV7-2
size: -
D: -

CDR3: CSVTGGSGPTDTQYF
DNA: TGCAGCGTAACAGGGGGCTCGGGACCCACAGATACGCAGTATTTT
J: TRBJ2-3
V: TRBV29-1
size: -
D: TRBD1

CDR3: CSAGTGGQAFF
DNA: TGCAGCGCCGGGACAGGGGGGCAAGCTTTCTTT
J: TRBJ1-1
V: TRBV29-1
size: -
D: TRBD1

CDR3: CASRGQMNTEAFF
DNA: TGTGCCAGCAGGGGTCAGATGAACACTGAAGCTTTCTTT
J: TRBJ1-1
V: TRBV2
size: -
D: -

CDR3: CASSEGTSGRSGELFF
DNA: TGTGCTAGCAGCGAAGGGACTAGCGGGAGGTCCGGGGAGCTGTTTTTT
J: TRBJ2-2
V: TRBV7-7
size: -
D: TRBD2

CDR3: CASSPPSGFDGYTF
DNA: TGTGCCAGCTCACCACCGAGTGGGTTTGATGGCTACACCTTC
J: TRBJ1-2
V: TRBV18
size: -
D: -

CDR3: CASSPNQGADNQPQHF
DNA: TGTGCCAGCTCACCCAATCAGGGGGCGGACAATCAGCCCCAGCATTTT
J: TRBJ1-5
V: TRBV18
size: -
D: TRBD1

CDR3: CASSPSATNEKLFF
DNA: TGTGCCAGCAGCCCCTCAGCAACTAATGAAAAACTGTTTTTT
J: TRBJ1-4
V: TRBV7-2
size: -
D: -

CDR3: CASSEQGAVNTEAFF
DNA: TGTGCCAGCAGTGAGCAGGGGGCCGTGAACACTGAAGCTTTCTTT
J: TRBJ1-1
V: TRBV28
size: few
D: TRBD1

CDR3: CASSLNPLNTGELFF
DNA: TGCGCCAGCAGCCTGAACCCGTTAAACACCGGGGAGCTGTTTTTT
J: TRBJ2-2
V: TRBV5-1
size: few
D: -

CDR3: CASSLDSGEWGELFF
DNA: TGTGCCAGCAGCTTGGACTCAGGGGAGTGGGGGGAGCTGTTTTTT
J: TRBJ2-2
V: TRBV5-4
size: -
D: -

CDR3: CASSFLTSGVRSGELFF
DNA: TGTGCCAGCAGTTTCCTGACTAGCGGGGTCCGGTCCGGGGAGCTGTTTTTT
J: TRBJ2-2
V: TRBV28
size: -
D: TRBD2

CDR3: CASSQDKWRNEQYF
DNA: TGTGCCAGCAGCCAAGATAAATGGAGGAACGAGCAGTACTTC
J: TRBJ2-7
V: TRBV4-2
size: -
D: -

CDR3: CASSRWMANTEAFF
DNA: TGCGCCAGCAGCCGGTGGATGGCGAACACTGAAGCTTTCTTT
J: TRBJ1-1
V: TRBV4-3
size: few
D: -

CDR3: CASSLSSYEQYF
DNA: TGTGCCAGCAGTTTGAGCTCCTACGAGCAGTACTTC
J: TRBJ2-7
V: TRBV28
size: -
D: -

CDR3: CASSYSSGQGYYEQYF
DNA: TGTGCCAGCAGTTACTCGAGCGGACAGGGCTACTACGAGCAGTACTTC
J: TRBJ2-7
V: TRBV6-5
size: -
D: TRBD1

CDR3: CASSPRTAEETQYF
DNA: TGTGCCAGCAGCCCACGGACAGCCGAAGAGACCCAGTACTTC
J: TRBJ2-5
V: TRBV7-2
size: -
D: -

CDR3: CASSPQGPTEAFF
DNA: TGTGCCAGCAGCCCACAGGGACCCACTGAAGCTTTCTTT
J: TRBJ1-1
V: TRBV7-2
size: -
D: -

CDR3: CASSLSWGGSTGNTIYF
DNA: TGTGCCAGCAGCTTAAGCTGGGGGGGCAGTACTGGAAACACCATATATTTT
J: TRBJ1-3
V: TRBV7-9
size: few
D: -

CDR3: CAWSVTTYEQYF
DNA: TGTGCCTGGAGTGTTACGACTTACGAGCAGTACTTC
J: TRBJ2-7
V: TRBV30
size: -
D: -

CDR3: CASSFVDTQYF
DNA: TGTGCCAGCAGTTTTGTAGATACGCAGTATTTT
J: TRBJ2-3
V: TRBV28
size: -
D: -

CDR3: CASSSVTGNTIYF
DNA: TGTGCCAGCAGCTCAGTAACTGGAAACACCATATATTTT
J: TRBJ1-3
V: TRBV7-6
size: -
D: -

CDR3: CASSLAGRNTEAFF
DNA: TGTGCCAGCAGTTTGGCCGGACGAAACACTGAAGCTTTCTTT
J: TRBJ1-1
V: TRBV27
size: -
D: -

CDR3: CASSYSTSGAEQYF
DNA: TGTGCCAGCAGTTACTCGACCTCGGGGGCCGAGCAGTACTTC
J: TRBJ2-7
V: TRBV6-5
size: -
D: -

CDR3: CASSLGQGTSPEAFF
DNA: TGTGCCAGTAGCTTGGGACAGGGGACTAGCCCTGAAGCTTTCTTT
J: TRBJ1-1
V: TRBV19
size: -
D: TRBD1

CDR3: CATSPGPGSSYEQYF
DNA: TGTGCCACCTCACCTGGGCCGGGAAGCTCCTACGAGCAGTACTTC
J: TRBJ2-7
V: TRBV27
size: many
D: -

CDR3: CASSGAGGPRRDGYTF
DNA: TGTGCCAGCAGTGGGGCAGGGGGACCTAGAAGGGATGGCTACACCTTC
J: TRBJ1-2
V: TRBV28
size: -
D: TRBD1

CDR3: CASSLRSDSGELFF
DNA: TGTGCCAGCAGCTTAAGGAGTGACTCCGGGGAGCTGTTTTTT
J: TRBJ2-2
V: TRBV7-9
size: -
D: -

CDR3: CATRGYNEQFF
DNA: TGTGCCACCCGTGGGTACAATGAGCAGTTCTTC
J: TRBJ2-1
V: TRBV25-1
size: -
D: -

CDR3: CATYGTGGYNEQFF
DNA: TGTGCCACGTACGGGACAGGGGGTTACAATGAGCAGTTCTTC
J: TRBJ2-1
V: TRBV19
size: -
D: TRBD1

CDR3: CAISELGGYGYTF
DNA: TGTGCCATCAGTGAGCTCGGGGGCTATGGCTACACCTTC
J: TRBJ1-2
V: TRBV10-3
size: few
D: -